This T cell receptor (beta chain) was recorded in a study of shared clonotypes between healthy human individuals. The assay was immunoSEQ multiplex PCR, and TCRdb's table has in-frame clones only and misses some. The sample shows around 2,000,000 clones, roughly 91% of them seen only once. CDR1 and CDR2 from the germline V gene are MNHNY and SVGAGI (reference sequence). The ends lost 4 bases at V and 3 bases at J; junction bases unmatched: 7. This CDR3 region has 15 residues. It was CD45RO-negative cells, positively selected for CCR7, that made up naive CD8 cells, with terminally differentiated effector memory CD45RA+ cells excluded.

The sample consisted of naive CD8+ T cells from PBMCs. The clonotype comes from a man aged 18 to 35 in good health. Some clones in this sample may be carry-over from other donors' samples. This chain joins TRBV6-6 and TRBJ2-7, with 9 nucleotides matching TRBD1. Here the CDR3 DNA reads TGTGCCAGCAGTTCCCACAGGGGGCGCTTCTACGAGCAGTACTTC. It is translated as CASSSHRGRFYEQYF.